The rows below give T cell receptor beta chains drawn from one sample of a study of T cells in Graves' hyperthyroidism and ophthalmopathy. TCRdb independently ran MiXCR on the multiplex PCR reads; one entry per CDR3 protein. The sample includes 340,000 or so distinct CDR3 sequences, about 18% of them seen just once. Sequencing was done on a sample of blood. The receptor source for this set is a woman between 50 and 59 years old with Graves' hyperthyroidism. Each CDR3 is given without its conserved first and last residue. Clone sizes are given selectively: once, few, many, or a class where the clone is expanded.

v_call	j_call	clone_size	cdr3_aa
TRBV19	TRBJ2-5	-	ASSTRDRVYETQY
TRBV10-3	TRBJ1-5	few	AISEQINQPQH
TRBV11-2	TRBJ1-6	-	ASSWQGAYNSPLH
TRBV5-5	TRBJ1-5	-	ASSLAGALGQPQH
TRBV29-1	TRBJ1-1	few	SAQGPGWTEAF
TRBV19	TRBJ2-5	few	ASSIDLGRERTQY
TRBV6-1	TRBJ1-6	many	ASTKGVRDSPLH
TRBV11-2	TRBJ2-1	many	ASSPPTSSDEQF
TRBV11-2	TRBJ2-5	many	ASSFGRALYQETQY
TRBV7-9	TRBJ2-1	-	ASSTLSGGARHEQF
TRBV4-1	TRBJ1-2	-	ASSQVKIGNSSYGYT
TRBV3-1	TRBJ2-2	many	ASSQDAGTTGELF
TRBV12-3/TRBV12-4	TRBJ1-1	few	ASSFEDTEAF
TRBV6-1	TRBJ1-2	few	ASSIRPGLPYGYT
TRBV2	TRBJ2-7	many	ASSSAGGPYEQY
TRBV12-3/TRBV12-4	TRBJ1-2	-	AAGQVPYGYT
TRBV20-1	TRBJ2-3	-	SARDGRTDTQY
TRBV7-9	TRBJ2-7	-	ASSLALGQGAYEQY
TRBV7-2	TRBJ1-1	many	ASSLRQITEAF
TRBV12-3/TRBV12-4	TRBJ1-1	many	ASSTGVNTEAF
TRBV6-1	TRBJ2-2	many	ASSEAGLAGGLNTGELF
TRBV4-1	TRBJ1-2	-	ASSRGQNQWEGYT
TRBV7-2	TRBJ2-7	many	ASSYGVGGIEQY
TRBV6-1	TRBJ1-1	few	ASSDRKDTEAF
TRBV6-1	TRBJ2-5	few	ASSTRDYQRETQY
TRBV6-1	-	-	AGSQELDYEQF
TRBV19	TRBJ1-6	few	ASGTANSPLH
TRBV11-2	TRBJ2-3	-	ASFGGGAGDTQY
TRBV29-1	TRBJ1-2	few	SVALFDRAHYGYT
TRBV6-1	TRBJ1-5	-	ASSSRTIMSNQPQH
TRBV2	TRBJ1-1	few	ASSEAPPGRGEAF
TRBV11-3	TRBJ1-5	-	ASSLGEEGGFDNQPQH
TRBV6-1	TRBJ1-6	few	ASGTDSGPPLH
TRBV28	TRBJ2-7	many	ATHRSTDYEQY
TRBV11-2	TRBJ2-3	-	ASSLSSGIRADTQY
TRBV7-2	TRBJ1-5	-	ASSKGDRGQVQPQH
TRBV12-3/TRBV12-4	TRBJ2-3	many	ASSPSLAGGTDTQY
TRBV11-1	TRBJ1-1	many	ASSRSREAF
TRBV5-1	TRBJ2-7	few	ASSPQVGGISYEQY
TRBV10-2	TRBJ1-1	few	ASSEQGATEAF
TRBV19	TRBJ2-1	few	ASKGTSGSINEQF
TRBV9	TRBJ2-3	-	ASSPWGATDTQY
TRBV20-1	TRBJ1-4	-	SASWGTEKLF
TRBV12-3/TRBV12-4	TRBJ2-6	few	ASSTLTGANVLT
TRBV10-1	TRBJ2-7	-	ASSDGSGSEQY